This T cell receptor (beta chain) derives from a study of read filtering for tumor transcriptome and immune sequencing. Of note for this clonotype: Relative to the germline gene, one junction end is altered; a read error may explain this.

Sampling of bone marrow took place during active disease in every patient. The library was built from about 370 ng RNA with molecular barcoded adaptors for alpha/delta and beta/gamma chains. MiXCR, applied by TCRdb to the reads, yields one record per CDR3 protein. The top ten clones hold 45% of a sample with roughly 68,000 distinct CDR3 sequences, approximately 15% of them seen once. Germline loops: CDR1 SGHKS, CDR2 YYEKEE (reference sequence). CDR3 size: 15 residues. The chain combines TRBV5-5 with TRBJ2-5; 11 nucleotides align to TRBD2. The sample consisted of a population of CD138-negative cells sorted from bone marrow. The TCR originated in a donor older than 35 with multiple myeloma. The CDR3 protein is CASSLLAGVQEAQYF. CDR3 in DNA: TGTGCTAGCAGCTTACTAGCGGGAGTACAAGAGGCCCAGTACTTC.